This record covers a single T cell receptor beta chain. Its antigen is unknown. The data derive from a study of fetal regulatory T cell absence and autoimmunity. The overall study: The IPEX patients lacked clinical diabetes but had exocrine pancreas autoimmunity. General study findings and limits: Broadly similar TRB gene family usage was seen in pancreas and cord blood.

The assay was run at survey level. The repertoire was sequenced with immunoSEQ multiplex PCR; TCRdb's copy has only in-frame clones and lacks some. Among just over 45,000 clones listed, about 80% were seen once. The ends lost 6 bases at V and 9 bases at J; junction bases unmatched: 4. The CDR3 runs 14 residues. Germline V gene data show CDR1 as MNHNS and CDR2 as SASEGT. Sequencing was done on a sample of cord blood. The receptor was isolated from a newborn boy with IPEX syndrome. V gene TRBV6-1 combines with J gene TRBJ2-1; 14 positions match TRBD2. CDR3 amino acids: CASRPGLAGVEQFF. The DNA of the CDR3 is TGTGCCAGCAGGCCGGGACTAGCGGGAGTTGAGCAGTTCTTC.